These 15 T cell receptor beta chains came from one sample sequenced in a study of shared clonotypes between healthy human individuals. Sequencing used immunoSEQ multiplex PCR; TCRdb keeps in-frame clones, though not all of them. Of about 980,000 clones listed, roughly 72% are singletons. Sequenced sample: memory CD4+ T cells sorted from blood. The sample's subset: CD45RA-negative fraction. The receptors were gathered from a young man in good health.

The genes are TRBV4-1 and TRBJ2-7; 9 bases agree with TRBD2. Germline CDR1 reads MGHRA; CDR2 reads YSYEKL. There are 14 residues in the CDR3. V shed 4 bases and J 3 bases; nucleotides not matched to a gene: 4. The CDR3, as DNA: TGCGCCAGCAGCCGACTAGCGGAAAACTACGAGCAGTACTTC. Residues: CASSRLAENYEQYF.

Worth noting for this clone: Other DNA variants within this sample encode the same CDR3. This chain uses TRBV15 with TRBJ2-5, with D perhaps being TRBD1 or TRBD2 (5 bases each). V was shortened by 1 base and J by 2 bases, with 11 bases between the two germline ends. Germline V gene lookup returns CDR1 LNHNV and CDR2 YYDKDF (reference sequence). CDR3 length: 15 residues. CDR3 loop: CATSRVPGAQETQYF. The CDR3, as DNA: TGTGCCACCAGCAGAGTGCCCGGGGCTCAAGAGACCCAGTACTTC.

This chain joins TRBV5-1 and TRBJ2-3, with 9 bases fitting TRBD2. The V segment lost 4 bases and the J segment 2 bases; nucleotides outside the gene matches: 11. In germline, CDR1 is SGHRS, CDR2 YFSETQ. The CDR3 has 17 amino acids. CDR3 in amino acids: CASSPWVTSGATDTQYF. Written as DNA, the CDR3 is TGCGCCAGCAGCCCCTGGGTGACTAGCGGCGCCACAGATACGCAGTATTTT.

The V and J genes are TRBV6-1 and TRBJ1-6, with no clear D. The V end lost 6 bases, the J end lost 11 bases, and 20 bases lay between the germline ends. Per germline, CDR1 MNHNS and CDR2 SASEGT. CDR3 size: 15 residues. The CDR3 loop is CASSPDPWAETPLHF. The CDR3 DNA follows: TGTGCCAGCAGCCCGGACCCTTGGGCGGAAACACCCCTCCACTTT.

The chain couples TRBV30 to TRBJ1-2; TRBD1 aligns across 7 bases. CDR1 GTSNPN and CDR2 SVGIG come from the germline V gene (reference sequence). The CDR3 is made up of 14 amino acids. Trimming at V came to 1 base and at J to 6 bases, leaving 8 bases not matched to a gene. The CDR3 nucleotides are TGTGCCTGGAGTGCCTCAGGGGGATGGAATGGCTACACCTTC. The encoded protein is CAWSASGGWNGYTF.

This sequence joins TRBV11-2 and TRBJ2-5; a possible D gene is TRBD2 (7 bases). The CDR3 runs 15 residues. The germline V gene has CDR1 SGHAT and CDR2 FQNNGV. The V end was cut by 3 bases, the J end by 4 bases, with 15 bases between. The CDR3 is CASSLGGGPRETQYF. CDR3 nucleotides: TGTGCCAGCAGCTTGGGAGGGGGGCCTAGAGAGACCCAGTACTTC.

CDR3 nucleotides: TGTGCCAGCAGTTACTCTACGCGAGAGGCCGGGGAGCTGTTTTTT. Translating it yields CASSYSTREAGELFF. The chain recombines TRBV6-5 with TRBJ2-2; D unresolved. This CDR3 region has 15 residues. Germline CDR1 and CDR2: MNHEY and SVGAGI. The ends were cut back, 0 bases at V and 6 bases at J, with 11 bases in the middle.

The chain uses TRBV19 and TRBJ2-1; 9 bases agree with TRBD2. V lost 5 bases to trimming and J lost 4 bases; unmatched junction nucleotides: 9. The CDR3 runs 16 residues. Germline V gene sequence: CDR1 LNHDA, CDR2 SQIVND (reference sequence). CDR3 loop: CASSATTSGRYNEQFF. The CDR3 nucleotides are TGTGCCAGTAGTGCGACAACTAGCGGGCGTTACAATGAGCAGTTCTTC.

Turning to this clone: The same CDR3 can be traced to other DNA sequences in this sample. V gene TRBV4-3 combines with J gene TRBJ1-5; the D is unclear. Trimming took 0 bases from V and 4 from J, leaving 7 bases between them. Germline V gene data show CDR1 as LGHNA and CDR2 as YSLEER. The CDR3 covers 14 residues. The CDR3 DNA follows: TGCGCCAGCAGCCAAGATATGGGAAATCAGCCCCAGCATTTT. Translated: CASSQDMGNQPQHF.

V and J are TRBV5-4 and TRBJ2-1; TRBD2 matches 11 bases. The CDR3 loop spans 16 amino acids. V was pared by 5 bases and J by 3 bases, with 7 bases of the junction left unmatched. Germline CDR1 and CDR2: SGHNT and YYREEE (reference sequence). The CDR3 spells CASSSGTSGVYNEQFF. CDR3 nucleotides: TGTGCCAGCAGTTCCGGGACTAGCGGAGTCTACAATGAGCAGTTCTTC. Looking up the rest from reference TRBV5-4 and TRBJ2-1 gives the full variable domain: ETGVTQSPTHLIKTRGQQVTLRCSSQSGHNTVSWYQQALGQGPQFIFQYYREEENGRGNFPPRFSGLQFPNYSSELNVNALELDDSALYLCASSSGTSGVYNEQFFGPGTRLTVL.

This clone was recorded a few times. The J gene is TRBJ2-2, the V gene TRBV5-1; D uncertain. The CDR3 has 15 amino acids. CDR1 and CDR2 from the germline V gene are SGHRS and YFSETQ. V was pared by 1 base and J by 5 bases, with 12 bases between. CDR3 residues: CASSLLRWDTGELFF. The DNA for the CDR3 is TGCGCCAGCAGCTTGTTGAGGTGGGATACCGGGGAGCTGTTTTTT.

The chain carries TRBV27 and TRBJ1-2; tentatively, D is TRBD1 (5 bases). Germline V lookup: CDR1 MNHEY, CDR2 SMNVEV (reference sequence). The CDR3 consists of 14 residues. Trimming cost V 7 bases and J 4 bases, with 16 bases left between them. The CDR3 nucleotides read TGTGCCAGCACCCGTCATCAGGGTGGCTATGGCTACACCTTC. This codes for CASTRHQGGYGYTF.

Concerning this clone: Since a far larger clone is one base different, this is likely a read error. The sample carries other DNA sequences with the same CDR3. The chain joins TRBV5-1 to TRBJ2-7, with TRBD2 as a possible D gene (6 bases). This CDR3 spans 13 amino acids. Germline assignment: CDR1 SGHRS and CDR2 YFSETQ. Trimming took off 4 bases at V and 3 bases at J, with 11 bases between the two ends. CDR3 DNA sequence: TGCGCCAGCAGCCTGGAGGGGAACTACGAGCAGTACTTC. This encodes CASSLEGNYEQYF. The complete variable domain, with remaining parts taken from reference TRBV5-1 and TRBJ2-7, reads KAGVTQTPRYLIKTRGQQVTLSCSPISGHRSVSWYQQTPGQGLQFLFEYFSETQRNKGNFPGRFSGRQFSNSRSEMNVSTLELGDSALYLCASSLEGNYEQYFGPGTRLTVT.

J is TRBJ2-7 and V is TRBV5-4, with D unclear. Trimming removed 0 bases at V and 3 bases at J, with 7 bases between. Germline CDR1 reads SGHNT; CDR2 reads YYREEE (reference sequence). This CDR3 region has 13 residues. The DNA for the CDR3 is TGTGCCAGCAGCTTGGGGGCCTTCTACGAGCAGTACTTC. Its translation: CASSLGAFYEQYF.

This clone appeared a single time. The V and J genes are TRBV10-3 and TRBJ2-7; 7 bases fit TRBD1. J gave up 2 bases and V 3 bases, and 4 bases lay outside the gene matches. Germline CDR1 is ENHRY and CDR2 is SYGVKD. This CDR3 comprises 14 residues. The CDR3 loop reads CAISEGQGAYEQYF. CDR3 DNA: TGTGCCATCAGTGAAGGGCAGGGGGCCTACGAGCAGTACTTC.